This T cell receptor (beta chain) was captured by sequencing in a study of T cell responses to AZD1222 COVID-19 vaccine. Study-level information: Analysis merged second doses at about 4 or about 12 weeks.

Profiled with immunoSEQ multiplex PCR; TCRdb holds only in-frame clones, not every one. The repertoire includes under 60,000 clones, roughly 80% of them detected once, and roughly 10% sits in the top ten. From germline, CDR1 is SNHLY and CDR2 FYNNEI. With 0 bases removed from V and 0 bases from J, the gap between germline ends came to 14 bases. The CDR3 loop spans 17 amino acids. A word on this clone: Its matching antigen is unknown.

Findings and limits, study-wide: Donors were largely white British and mainly female; clonal diversity was possibly underestimated. Targets within unmutated variant regions were reportedly found for nearly half of spike-specific TCRs.

The chain recombines TRBV2 with TRBJ1-2, with a tentative D call TRBD1 (6 bases). The sequence came from an adult in good health. The source material was peripheral blood, sampled on day 0 of AZD1222 vaccination. The CDR3 DNA reads TGTGCCAGCAGTGAAGCGCGGGGGCGGTTAGCTAACTATGGCTACACCTTC. Residues: CASSEARGRLANYGYTF.